The 5 T cell receptor beta chains below were found in one sample sequenced in a study of blood T cell repertoires in COVID-19. Assay: immunoSEQ multiplex PCR; the TCRdb copy retains only in-frame clones and omits some. This repertoire shows nearly 250,000 clones, roughly 86% found once; its top ten account for roughly 5.2%. What was sequenced was peripheral blood. Every receptor here comes from a woman of 80 years or more with COVID-19, enrolled during active disease.

The gene calls are TRBV4-3 and TRBJ2-5, with D unresolved. CDR1 is LGHNA and CDR2 is YSLEER in the germline V gene. The V end was cut by 0 bases, the J end by 1 base, with 9 bases between. The CDR3 consists of 15 residues. In DNA, the CDR3 is TGCGCCAGCAGCCAAGAAGGCACAGTCCAAGAGACCCAGTACTTC. Protein product: CASSQEGTVQETQYF.

V gene TRBV7-8 combines with J gene TRBJ2-3, with 8 positions matching TRBD2. Unmatched junction bases numbered 4, after V lost 7 bases and J lost 4 bases. CDR1 SGHVS and CDR2 FQNEAQ come from the germline V gene. The CDR3 loop spans 13 amino acids. CDR3 bases: TGTGCCAGCACACGGGGGGGCTCAGATACGCAGTATTTT. This sequence encodes CASTRGGSDTQYF. Full variable domain (remainder filled in from reference TRBV7-8 and TRBJ2-3): GAGVSQSPRYKVAKRGQDVALRCDPISGHVSLFWYQQALGQGPEFLTYFQNEAQLDKSGLPSDRFFAERPEGSVSTLKIQRTQQEDSAVYLCASTRGGSDTQYFGPGTRLTVL.

V is TRBV20-1 and J is TRBJ2-3; D call uncertain. The CDR3 runs to 10 residues. V dropped 5 bases and J dropped 2 bases, with 2 bases sitting between them. Germline V lookup: CDR1 DFQATT, CDR2 SNEGSKA (reference sequence). CDR3 protein: CSAYTDTQYF. CDR3 coding DNA: TGCAGTGCTTACACAGATACGCAGTATTTT.

The V and J genes are TRBV7-2 and TRBJ2-5; D gene unclear. Germline V CDR1 and CDR2: SGHTA, FQGNSA. V lost 5 bases to trimming and J lost 5 bases, with 12 bases between them. CDR3 size: 13 residues. The CDR3 reads CASSPLGSETQYF. DNA of the CDR3: TGTGCCAGCAGCCCCCTGGGCTCCGAGACCCAGTACTTC. Full variable domain (remainder filled in from reference TRBV7-2 and TRBJ2-5): GAGVSQSPSNKVTEKGKDVELRCDPISGHTALYWYRQSLGQGLEFLIYFQGNSAPDKSGLPSDRFSAERTGGSVSTLTIQRTQQEDSAVYLCASSPLGSETQYFGPGTRLLVL.

The V call is TRBV3-1 (or the pseudogene TRBV3-2), the J call TRBJ2-1; D is undetermined. The CDR3 length is 12 residues. The V and J ends lost 3 bases and 9 bases respectively, with 9 bases between them. Germline CDR1 is LGHDT and CDR2 is YNNKEL (reference sequence). The CDR3 spells CASSQSHREQFF. CDR3 nucleotide sequence: TGTGCCAGCAGCCAGAGCCACCGTGAGCAGTTCTTC.